This T cell receptor beta chain was sequenced in a study of shared clonotypes between healthy human individuals. CDR1 and CDR2 from the germline V gene are MDHEN and SYDVKM. With V trimmed by 5 bases and J by 6 bases, 7 bases remained unmatched. The CDR3 contains 16 residues. The study's findings and limits: Only a few donors were included, so the genetic and exposure-history diversity represented was limited. Generally, estimated richness proved larger in naive subsets than it did in memory subsets.

Per the original methods: Without quality scores, immunoSEQ junctional reads could not be filtered like full-length reads. The assay was immunoSEQ multiplex PCR, and TCRdb's table has in-frame clones only and misses some. For V, J and clone size, that table is used; D and trimming come from the DNA. The profile covers 2 million to 2.5 million clones, with roughly 93% appearing a single time and approximately 0.37% taken by the ten largest. Comments on this clone: Its antigen is still unknown.

The source material was naive CD4+ T cells from PBMCs. Subset here: CD45RA+ positively selected. This receptor was taken from a young man in good health. Some clones in this sample may be carry-over from other donors' samples. The V call is TRBV28, the J call TRBJ2-2, with 12 bases identical to TRBD1. CDR3 amino acids: CASSPTGTGGSGELFF. CDR3 nucleotide sequence: TGTGCCAGCAGTCCAACCGGGACAGGGGGCTCCGGGGAGCTGTTTTTT. The whole variable domain, remainder taken from reference TRBV28 and TRBJ2-2, is DVKVTQSSRYLVKRTGEKVFLECVQDMDHENMFWYRQDPGLGLRLIYFSYDVKMKEKGDIPEGYSVSREKKERFSLILESASTNQTSMYLCASSPTGTGGSGELFFGEGSRLTVL.